This T cell receptor beta chain was observed in a study of beta chain features in type 1 diabetes. What was sequenced were expressed TCRB transcripts, since all of the isolated RNA had been reverse transcribed. About 3.9 million reads on average were seen across naive, central memory and regulatory T cell samples. Measured with immunoSEQ multiplex PCR; TCRdb has only the in-frame clones, and not every one. The repertoire holds some 410,000 clones, with around 13% as singletons. Study-wide findings and caveats: Because the template was cDNA, high-expressing cells might be over-represented. More deletions and fewer insertions at VDJ junctions were seen in type 1 diabetes patients.

This clone was found a few times. The antigen is not known. The CDR3 is 14 residues long. Germline CDR1 GTSNPN, CDR2 SVGIG (reference sequence). Trimming pared 4 bases from V and 2 bases from J, leaving 14 bases between. V and J are TRBV30 and TRBJ1-2; no firm D call. This sequence was found in a man aged 25 to 45 in good health. Sequenced: naive CD4+ T cells from blood. CDR3 bases: TGTGCCTGGAATTCCGGGGAGTTAAACTATGGCTACACCTTC. Amino acids: CAWNSGELNYGYTF. The full variable domain, in which reference TRBV30 and TRBJ1-2 provide the parts outside the CDR3, is SQTIHQWPATLVQPVGSPLSLECTVEGTSNPNLYWYRQAAGRGLQLLFYSVGIGQISSEVPQNLSASRPQDRQFILSSKKLLLSDSGFYLCAWNSGELNYGYTFGSGTRLTVV.